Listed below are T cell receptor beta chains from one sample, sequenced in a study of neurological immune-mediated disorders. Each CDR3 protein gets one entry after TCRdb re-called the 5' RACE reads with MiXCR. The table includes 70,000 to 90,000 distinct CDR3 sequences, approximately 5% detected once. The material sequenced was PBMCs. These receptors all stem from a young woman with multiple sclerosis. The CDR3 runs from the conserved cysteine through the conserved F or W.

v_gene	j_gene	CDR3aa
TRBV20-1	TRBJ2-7	CSARRPGTSGSYEQYF
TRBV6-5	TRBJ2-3	CASTLGTGGTDTQYF
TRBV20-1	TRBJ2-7	CSARDLRGEQYF
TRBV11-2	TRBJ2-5	CASSPRRVQETQYF
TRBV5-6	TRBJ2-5	CASSSWYGTSGGEETQYF
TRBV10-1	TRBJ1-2	CASSSNAGNGYTF
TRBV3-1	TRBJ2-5	CASSERVGLETQYF
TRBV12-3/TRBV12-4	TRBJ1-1	CASSSGTGLINTEAFF
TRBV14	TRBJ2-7	CASSQGRGNTYEQYF
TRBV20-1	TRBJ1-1	CSAIRDRGSLDTEAFF
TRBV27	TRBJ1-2	CASSLYRGRGGYTF
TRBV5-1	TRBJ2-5	CASSLGPLGETQYF
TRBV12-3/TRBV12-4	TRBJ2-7	CASSLGARTEQYF
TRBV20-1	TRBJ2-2	CSASLAGGRTGELFF
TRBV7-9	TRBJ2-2	CASSQGHGQGYTGELFF
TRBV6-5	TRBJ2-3	CASSQAGLLTDTQYF
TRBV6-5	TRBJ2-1	CASSYMGVGNEQFF
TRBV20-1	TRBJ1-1	CSARTGDTEAFF
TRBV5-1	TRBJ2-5	CASRLMGFSEETQYF
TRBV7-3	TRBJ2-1	CASSLNGNEQFF
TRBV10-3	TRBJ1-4	CAISDGTKHEKLFF
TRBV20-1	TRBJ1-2	CSARERNRDINYGYTF
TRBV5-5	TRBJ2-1	CASSLPGQANNEQFF
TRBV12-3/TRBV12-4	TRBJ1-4	CASSPRDTNPLATNEKLFF
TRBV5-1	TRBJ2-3	CASRHGQGPDTQYF